These 20 T cell receptor beta chains were all obtained from the same sample, sequenced in a study of technical replicates of blood from several donors. Here immunoSEQ multiplex PCR was the method, and the copy in TCRdb shows in-frame clones only, minus some. The repertoire consists of 45,000 to 60,000 clones, with roughly 94% occurring once and the leading ten covering less than 3.5%. Sequencing input: PBMCs. These TCRs come from a human donor in good health. Some clones in this sample may be carry-over from other donors' samples.

V usage is TRBV30 and J usage is TRBJ1-1; D is ambiguous. Germline CDR1 reads GTSNPN; CDR2 reads SVGIG (reference sequence). V dropped 3 bases and J dropped 6 bases, with 8 bases sitting between them. The CDR3 has 11 residues. The DNA of the CDR3 is TGTGCCTGGAGGGGCACCGCTGAAGCTTTCTTT. Residues: CAWRGTAEAFF.

The chain carries TRBV19 and TRBJ2-2, with a tentative D call TRBD2 (5 bases). Trimming took off 8 bases at V and 5 bases at J, with 12 bases between the two ends. The CDR3 extends over 13 amino acids. Germline CDR1 LNHDA, CDR2 SQIVND (reference sequence). This CDR3 reads CASRPGVTGELFF. In nucleotides, the CDR3 is TGTGCCAGTCGCCCCGGGGTGACCGGGGAGCTGTTTTTT.

Only a few counts were recorded for this clone. The chain carries TRBV6-4 and TRBJ2-3; D is undetermined. Germline-derived CDR1 and CDR2 are MRHNA and SNTAGT. This CDR3 has 13 residues. The V end was cut by 0 bases, the J end by 2 bases, with 3 bases between. The CDR3 bases are TGTGCCAGCAGTGACTCAGCCACAGATACGCAGTATTTT. Translating it yields CASSDSATDTQYF.

The J gene is TRBJ2-1, the V gene TRBV21-1; TRBD1, the D gene given by the table, was not confirmed from the DNA. TRBV21-1 corresponds to a pseudogene. This CDR3 has 13 residues. CDR3 protein: CASILQGAREQFF. DNA of the CDR3: TGTGCCAGCATACTACAGGGGGCCAGGGAGCAGTTCTTC.

Only one count was recorded for this clone. The chain uses TRBV6-6 and TRBJ2-7; TRBD1 aligns across 7 bases. The trim removed 6 bases at V and 3 bases at J, leaving 5 bases unmatched. This CDR3 region has 13 residues. Germline lookup yields CDR1 MNHNY and CDR2 SVGAGI (reference sequence). In DNA, the CDR3 is TGTGCCAGCAGCGTGGGACAGTTCTACGAGCAGTACTTC. Encoded protein: CASSVGQFYEQYF.

V gene TRBV15 combines with J gene TRBJ1-3; a weak D match, TRBD1 (5 bases). Germline lookup yields CDR1 LNHNV and CDR2 YYDKDF (reference sequence). The CDR3 runs to 15 residues. V lost 2 bases to trimming and J lost 3 bases, with 11 bases between them. CDR3 sequence: CATSRLGGFGNTIYF. The CDR3 DNA is TGTGCCACCAGCAGACTCGGGGGATTTGGAAACACCATATATTTT.

The V gene is TRBV15, the J gene TRBJ2-1; D gene ambiguous. The V end was cut by 8 bases, the J end by 8 bases, with 4 bases between. Germline V gene lookup returns CDR1 LNHNV and CDR2 YYDKDF (reference sequence). The CDR3 spans 9 residues. This CDR3 is CATYDEQFF. CDR3 nucleotide sequence: TGTGCCACCTATGATGAGCAGTTCTTC.

The chain carries TRBV9 and TRBJ2-2; tentative D call: TRBD2 (6 bases). CDR1 SGDLS and CDR2 YYNGEE come from the germline V gene. The ends were cut back, 5 bases at V and 5 bases at J, with 10 bases in the middle. This CDR3 has 13 residues. The CDR3 protein is CASSLSGTGELFF. Written as DNA, the CDR3 is TGTGCCAGCAGTCTCAGCGGGACCGGGGAGCTGTTTTTT.

The chain carries TRBV5-4 and TRBJ1-6; D call uncertain. Per germline, CDR1 SGHNT and CDR2 YYREEE (reference sequence). The CDR3 has 14 residues. Trimming stripped 3 bases from V and 9 bases from J, with 13 bases between. The CDR3 reads CASSSRTGSSPLHF. The CDR3 nucleotides read TGTGCCAGCAGCTCCCGGACGGGGAGTTCACCCCTCCACTTT.

V and J are TRBV7-3 and TRBJ1-2; TRBD1 aligns across 11 bases. J was trimmed by 8 bases and V by 5 bases; bases with no gene match: 13. Germline CDR1 and CDR2: SGHTA and FQGTGA. The length of the CDR3 is 16 residues. This chain's CDR3 is CASSRGTGGSLEGYTF. CDR3 nucleotide sequence: TGTGCCAGCAGCCGCGGGACAGGGGGGTCACTAGAGGGCTACACCTTC.

J is TRBJ2-2 and V is TRBV4-3, with D tentatively TRBD1 (6 bases). V lost 3 bases and J 2 bases, leaving 16 bases between the germline ends. CDR1 is LGHNA and CDR2 is YSLEER in the germline V gene. The CDR3 runs to 17 residues. The CDR3 reads CASSHPSTGTNTGELFF. The CDR3 DNA sequence: TGCGCCAGCAGCCACCCCTCGACAGGAACAAACACCGGGGAGCTGTTTTTT.

The CDR3 nucleotides read TGTGCCAGCAGCTTCACTGATGGCTACACCTTC. Protein product: CASSFTDGYTF. The chain is built from TRBV7-2 and TRBJ1-2; no reliable D call. CDR1 is SGHTA, CDR2 FQGNSA, per germline. The CDR3 covers 11 residues. The ends were cut back, 3 bases at V and 6 bases at J, with 5 bases in the middle.

The chain joins TRBV4-3 to TRBJ1-1; D might be TRBD1 (5 bases). Germline CDR1 and CDR2: LGHNA and YSLEER. CDR3 size: 14 residues. The V gene lost 0 bases and the J gene lost 3 bases, with 8 bases spanning the gap. CDR3 bases: TGCGCCAGCAGCCAAGAATGGGGGGACACTGAAGCTTTCTTT. Amino acids: CASSQEWGDTEAFF.

CDR3 sequence: CASTHYGTTPGELFF. The CDR3 nucleotides are TGTGCTAGTACCCACTACGGGACAACCCCCGGGGAGCTGTTTTTT. The V gene is TRBV12-5, the J gene TRBJ2-2; D may be TRBD1 (6 bases). CDR3 length: 15 residues. CDR1 is LGHNT and CDR2 is FRNRAP in the germline V gene. The ends were cut back, 8 bases at V and 6 bases at J, with 19 bases in the middle.

This rearrangement joins TRBV7-2 to TRBJ2-1, with 7 bases identical to TRBD2. The ends lost 1 base at V and 7 bases at J; junction bases unmatched: 1. Germline-derived CDR1 and CDR2 are SGHTA and FQGNSA. This CDR3 is built from 13 residues. CDR3 sequence (DNA): TGTGCCAGCAGCTTAGACGGGAGGAATGAGCAGTTCTTC. Translated, it gives CASSLDGRNEQFF.

This clone has just one count. The chain recombines TRBV14 with TRBJ2-7, with D possibly TRBD2 on 7 matching bases. The CDR3 loop spans 13 amino acids. V gave up 3 bases and J gave up 2 bases, with 8 bases separating them. Germline assignment: CDR1 SGHDN and CDR2 FVKESK. The chain's CDR3 is CASSQRGPYEQYF. CDR3 DNA: TGTGCCAGCAGCCAGCGGGGGCCCTACGAGCAGTACTTC.

The chain has TRBV5-6 and TRBJ2-3; 7 nucleotides match TRBD2. CDR3 length: 14 amino acids. After removal of 3 bases from V and 7 bases from J, the junction contained 8 bases not matched to a gene. CDR1 SGHDT and CDR2 YYEEEE come from the germline V gene. CDR3 amino acids: CASSSDGRWNTQYF. As DNA, the CDR3 is TGTGCCAGCAGCTCCGACGGGAGGTGGAATACGCAGTATTTT.

The rearrangement uses TRBV7-3 and TRBJ2-1; D remains unclear. This CDR3 region has 12 residues. CDR1 SGHTA and CDR2 FQGTGA come from the germline V gene. Between the trimmed V and J ends, which lost 2 bases and 10 bases, there was a span of 9 bases. CDR3 DNA sequence: TGTGCCAGCAGCTTACGGGTAGGAGAGCAGTTCTTC. It codes for CASSLRVGEQFF.

The chain combines TRBV10-1 with TRBJ2-3, with D maybe TRBD1 (6 bases). CDR1 and CDR2 (germline): WNHNN, SYGVQD (reference sequence). The CDR3 contains 15 residues. Trimming took off 8 bases at V and 2 bases at J, with 17 bases between the two ends. The CDR3 sequence is CASVNRAPITDTQYF. The CDR3 DNA reads TGCGCCAGCGTAAACAGGGCCCCGATCACAGATACGCAGTATTTT.

This chain connects TRBV27 to TRBJ1-5, with 8 bases aligning to TRBD1. Germline CDR1 reads MNHEY; CDR2 reads SMNVEV (reference sequence). V lost 5 bases to trimming and J lost 4 bases; unmatched junction nucleotides: 7. The CDR3 covers 15 residues. The CDR3 protein is CASSPQGAWNQPQHF. As DNA, the CDR3 is TGTGCCAGCAGTCCGCAGGGGGCTTGGAATCAGCCCCAGCATTTT.